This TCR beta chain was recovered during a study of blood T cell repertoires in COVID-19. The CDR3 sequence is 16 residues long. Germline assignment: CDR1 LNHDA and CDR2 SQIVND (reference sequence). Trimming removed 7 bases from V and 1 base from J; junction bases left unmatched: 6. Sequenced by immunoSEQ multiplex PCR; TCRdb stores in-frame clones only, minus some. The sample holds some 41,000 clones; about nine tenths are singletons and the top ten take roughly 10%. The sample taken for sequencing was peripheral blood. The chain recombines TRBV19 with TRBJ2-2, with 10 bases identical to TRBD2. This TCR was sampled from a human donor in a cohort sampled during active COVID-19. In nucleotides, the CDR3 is TGTGCCAGTACCCTTCTAGCGGGGGTGAACACCGGGGAGCTGTTTTTT. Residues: CASTLLAGVNTGELFF.